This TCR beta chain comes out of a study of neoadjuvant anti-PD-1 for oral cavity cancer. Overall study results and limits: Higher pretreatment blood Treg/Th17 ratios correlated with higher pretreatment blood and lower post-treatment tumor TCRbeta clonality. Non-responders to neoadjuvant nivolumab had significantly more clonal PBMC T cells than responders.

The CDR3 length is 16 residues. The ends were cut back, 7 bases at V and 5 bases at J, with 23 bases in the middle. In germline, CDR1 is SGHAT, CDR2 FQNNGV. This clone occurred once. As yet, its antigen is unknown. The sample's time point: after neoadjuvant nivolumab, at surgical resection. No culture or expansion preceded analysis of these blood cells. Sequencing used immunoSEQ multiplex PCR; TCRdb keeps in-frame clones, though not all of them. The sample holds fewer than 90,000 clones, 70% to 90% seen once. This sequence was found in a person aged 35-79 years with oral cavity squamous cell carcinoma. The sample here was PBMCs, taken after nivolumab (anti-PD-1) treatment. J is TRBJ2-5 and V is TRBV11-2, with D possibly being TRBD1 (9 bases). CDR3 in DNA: TGTGCCAGCACTTTAGCGGGGACAGGGACGGGGGAGACCCAGTACTTC. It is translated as CASTLAGTGTGETQYF.